This TCR beta chain is drawn from a study of cytomegalovirus exposure and HLA in healthy donors. Broader study findings: According to reports, the classifier identified cytomegalovirus status with high specificity and sensitivity.

Germline loops: CDR1 KGHSH, CDR2 LQKENI. V gave up 4 bases and J gave up 6 bases, with 15 bases separating them. This CDR3 spans 14 amino acids. PCR primers comprised 60 Vbeta and 13 Jbeta primers. The protocol was immunoSEQ multiplex PCR, while the TCRdb copy is restricted to in-frame clones and leaves out a portion. The repertoire holds around 170,000 clones, with around 76% as singletons. This clone was picked up a small number of times. Antigen unknown. Sequencing input: PBMCs. The clonotype was recovered from a woman aged 25 to 39 in good health and CMV-seropositive. The rearrangement joins TRBV18 to TRBJ1-2, with D possibly being TRBD1 (6 bases). CDR3 protein: CASSLARGADGYTF. The CDR3 region has the DNA TGTGCCAGCTCACTAGCCCGGGGGGCGGATGGCTACACCTTC.